These T cell receptor beta chains were read from a single sample in a study of T cell changes during pregnancy in multiple sclerosis. Clones were sequenced by immunoSEQ multiplex PCR, and TCRdb holds only the in-frame ones, with some missing. Found here are approximately 69,000 clones, about 92% of them singletons; the top ten hold 2.1%. The sequences come from peripheral blood, collected in the second trimester of pregnancy. Every receptor here comes from a female donor in good health, enrolled as a control in a pregnancy study. CDR3s include the opening cysteine and the closing phenylalanine or tryptophan. A D gene is named only where the DNA matches it firmly. The size entry is marked missing in some rows and otherwise reads once, few, many or a size class.

clone size,D gene,V gene,J gene,CDR3 DNA,CDR3 protein
-,-,TRBV7-2,TRBJ2-3,TGTGCCAGCAGCTTGGAGACAGATACGCAGTATTTT,CASSLETDTQYF
few,-,TRBV29-1,TRBJ1-2,TGCAGCGTTGAGGAGAGCTCAGGGCCCTATGGCTACACCTTC,CSVEESSGPYGYTF
-,TRBD1,TRBV5-1,TRBJ1-2,TGCGCCAGCAGTTCAACTGCCGGGACAGACTATGGCTACACCTTC,CASSSTAGTDYGYTF
-,-,TRBV6-1,TRBJ2-1,TGTGCCAGCAGTGCTTCCGACTTGCGGAATGAGCAGTTCTTC,CASSASDLRNEQFF
-,TRBD1,TRBV28,TRBJ2-2,TGTGCCAGCAGAAGGACAGGGACCGGGGAGCTGTTTTTT,CASRRTGTGELFF
-,TRBD1,TRBV5-4,TRBJ1-1,TGTGCCAGCAGCTCGTGGGACAGGACTTTGGCTGAAGCTTTCTTT,CASSSWDRTLAEAFF
-,TRBD1,TRBV7-2,TRBJ2-7,TGTGCCAGCAGCTTAGAGGGAGCGGGACAGGGTCCCCGCTACGAGCAGTACTTC,CASSLEGAGQGPRYEQYF
-,TRBD2,TRBV5-1,TRBJ2-1,TGCGCCAGCAGCTTGGTTACGACTAGCGGCAATGAGCAGTTCTTC,CASSLVTTSGNEQFF
-,-,TRBV7-9,TRBJ2-1,TGTGCCAGCAGCTTAGGAGTCAATGAGCAGTTCTTC,CASSLGVNEQFF
-,-,TRBV7-3,TRBJ1-3,TGTGCCAGCAGCCGGGACTCCTTGGACACCATATATTTT,CASSRDSLDTIYF
-,-,TRBV20-1,TRBJ2-1,TGCAGTGCTAGGCGGGACTTTGAGCAGTTCTTC,CSARRDFEQFF
-,-,TRBV6-1,TRBJ1-1,TGTGCCAGCTCTGCGGGGTGGACTGAAGCTTTCTTT,CASSAGWTEAFF
-,-,TRBV15,TRBJ1-4,TGTGCCACCAGCAGAGCTCCGGGACACCATGCAACTAATGAAAAACTGTTTTTT,CATSRAPGHHATNEKLFF
once,TRBD1,TRBV5-6,TRBJ1-6,TGTGCCAGCAGCTTAGGACAGGTTTACAATTCACCCCTCCACTTT,CASSLGQVYNSPLHF
-,-,TRBV9,TRBJ2-5,TGTGCCAGCAACCCCAGGGGGGTAGAGACCCAGTACTTC,CASNPRGVETQYF
-,-,TRBV28,TRBJ1-6,TGTGCCAGCAGTTTCCGGACAGAAAATAATTCACCCCTCCACTTT,CASSFRTENNSPLHF
-,-,TRBV19,TRBJ1-5,TGTGCCAGTAGTATGGGAGGCAGCTATCAGCCCCAGCATTTT,CASSMGGSYQPQHF
-,-,TRBV4-1,TRBJ1-1,TGCGCCAGCAGCCATACAGGGAAGAGGGGCACTGAAGCTTTCTTT,CASSHTGKRGTEAFF
-,-,TRBV5-4,TRBJ1-1,TGTGCCAGCAGCTCAACAGTGCTCAAGCCCCCGAACACTGAAGCTTTCTTT,CASSSTVLKPPNTEAFF
-,-,TRBV7-3,TRBJ1-1,TGTGCCAGCAGCGATACAGGGATTACTGAAGCTTTCTTT,CASSDTGITEAFF
-,TRBD1,TRBV23-1,TRBJ2-1,TGCGCCAGCAGTCGACGTGAGCCTGGGACAGCCTACAATGAGCAGTTCTTC,CASSRREPGTAYNEQFF
-,TRBD1,TRBV7-7,TRBJ1-2,TGTGCTAGCAGCTTACAGGGGAGCGGCTACACCTTC,CASSLQGSGYTF
-,TRBD1,TRBV9,TRBJ2-7,TGTGCCAGCAGCGCCTTAGGGGGCGCCTACGAGCAGTACTTC,CASSALGGAYEQYF
-,TRBD2,TRBV7-2,TRBJ2-7,TGTGCCAGCAGCTTAGGGGGACTAGGAGCAGACGAGCAGTACTTC,CASSLGGLGADEQYF
-,-,TRBV19,TRBJ1-6,TGTGCCAGTACTGAGACAGGCCTGAGCTCCTATAATTCACCCCTCCACTTT,CASTETGLSSYNSPLHF
-,-,TRBV5-1,TRBJ2-3,TGCGCCAGCACCGGGGGCACAGATACGCAGTATTTT,CASTGGTDTQYF
-,TRBD2,TRBV14,TRBJ2-1,TGTGCCAGCAGCCAAAGCGGGGGGGCCAGGCAGTTCTTC,CASSQSGGARQFF